This paragraph covers one T cell receptor (beta chain) sequence. Its specificity is unknown. The libraries of TRB cDNA were constructed through 5' RACE using UMI labels. TCRdb reprocessed the 5' RACE reads; each CDR3 protein has one entry and no DNA is given. The ten top clones account for 0.5% to 0.75%, within a sample of roughly 120,000 distinct CDR3 sequences. Germline-derived CDR1 and CDR2 are DFQATT and SNEGSKA (reference sequence). This CDR3 spans 16 amino acids. This specimen comes from a study of CXCR3-negative and CXCR3-positive naive CD8 T cells. Notes on the study in general: Diversity proved comparably high across both naive subsets and much lower in memory CD8+ cells. With respect to TRBV-TRBJ usage, naive CXCR3-negative and CXCR3-positive cells were similar; memory differed. Hydrophobicity of TRB CDR3s was greater in CXCR3-positive naive cells than in CXCR3-negative naive cells.

The chain uses TRBV20-1 and TRBJ2-1; the TCRdb call, TRBD1, lacks DNA for checking. The receptor was isolated from a human donor in good health. Some clones in this sample may be carry-over from other donors' samples. The sequencing input was naive CXCR3+ CD8+ T cells from blood. Regarding subset: CD45RO-CCR7+CD27+CD95- naive CD8+ T cells expressing CXCR3 (TNR3+). Here the CDR3 reads CSAGNRDGAYRNEQFF.